The text below deals with one T cell receptor (beta chain). The antigen is not known. V was clipped by 4 bases and J by 5 bases; unmatched bases: 8. From germline, CDR1 is SGHTA and CDR2 FQGNSA. The CDR3 loop spans 14 amino acids. Samples came from axillary lymph nodes draining the breast cancer. This sample stems from a study of breast tumors, draining lymph nodes, adjacent tissues. One entry per CDR3 protein, called by TCRdb with MiXCR from the multiplex PCR reads. Counted here are 180,000 or so distinct CDR3 sequences, 30% to 40% occurring once; the ten biggest clones make up about 4.5%. Study results and limitations: Tumor and nontumor repertoires were significantly more similar in luminal-like than in basal-like breast cancer. Compared with lymph nodes, tumors were less diverse; compared with nontumor tissue, more. Data fit most tumor T cells coming from lymph node, expanding in tumor.

The receptor was derived from a female donor with breast cancer. Some clones in this sample may be carry-over from other donors' samples. The chain recombines TRBV7-2 with TRBJ2-7; TRBD1 matches 7 bases. Sequencing input: axillary lymph node tissue. CDR3 sequence reads: CASSSGTEGHEQYF. For the CDR3, the DNA is TGTGCCAGCAGCTCGGGGACAGAGGGTCACGAGCAGTACTTC. The complete variable domain, with remaining parts taken from reference TRBV7-2 and TRBJ2-7, reads GAGVSQSPSNKVTEKGKDVELRCDPISGHTALYWYRQSLGQGLEFLIYFQGNSAPDKSGLPSDRFSAERTGGSVSTLTIQRTQQEDSAVYLCASSSGTEGHEQYFGPGTRLTVT.